This T cell receptor (beta chain) derives from a study of blood T cell repertoires in COVID-19. Across the study: Collection of acute and convalescent COVID-19 samples took place in the United States, Italy and Spain. PBMCs, B-cell-depleted T cells, or T cells were the source of the cDNA or gDNA that made up the material.

In the authors' methods: How many nucleated cells were present was estimated from reference gene primer amplification. TCRdb keeps only in-frame clones here, not all; method: immunoSEQ multiplex PCR. V and J calls and clone size are as listed in that table; D and trimming were resolved from the DNA. Of 110,000 to 150,000 clones listed, about four fifths are singletons. This clone was picked up one time. In Seattle, patients joined the study during active infection and were tracked longitudinally. Germline V CDR1 and CDR2: GTSNPN, SVGIG (reference sequence). J was trimmed by 3 bases and V by 5 bases; bases with no gene match: 5. The CDR3 runs to 13 residues.

The clonotype comes from a woman aged 70 to 79 with COVID-19, enrolled during active disease. The J gene is TRBJ2-7, the V gene TRBV30, with 9 nucleotides matching TRBD1. Sequencing was carried out using peripheral blood. The CDR3 region has the DNA TGTGCCTGGTCACAGGGGGCCCACTACGAGCAGTACTTC. Translated: CAWSQGAHYEQYF. The full variable domain, completed using reference TRBV30 and TRBJ2-7, is SQTIHQWPATLVQPVGSPLSLECTVEGTSNPNLYWYRQAAGRGLQLLFYSVGIGQISSEVPQNLSASRPQDRQFILSSKKLLLSDSGFYLCAWSQGAHYEQYFGPGTRLTVT.